This T cell receptor (beta chain) was profiled in a study of T-cell memory formation after mild COVID-19. Turning to the study itself: TCR clusters were mostly donor specific. The study's findings and limits: Contracting CD4+ clones were located mainly in CM and EM, and CD8+ clones in EMRA.

TCR alpha and TCR beta cDNA libraries carrying sample barcodes and UMIs came from 5'RACE with constant-segment primers. TCRdb ran MiXCR on the 5' RACE reads and lists one entry per CDR3 protein. The sample carries approximately 290,000 distinct CDR3 sequences, 19% recorded once. Germline V CDR1 and CDR2: DFQATT, SNEGSKA (reference sequence). Trimming shortened V by 0 bases and J by 3 bases, and 11 bases separated the two germline ends. This CDR3 comprises 14 residues. This clonotype was seen a handful of times. Its specificity is unknown. The sample taken for sequencing was PBMCs or a T cell subset sorted from them (not recorded which). The clonotype comes from a young man who had mild COVID-19 (a few samples of this study predate the infection). Cell type and time point are not known. The chain couples TRBV20-1 to TRBJ1-2; the D is unclear. CDR3 nucleotides: TGCAGTGCTAGAGATGGGAACGGATACTATGGCTACACCTTC. Protein: CSARDGNGYYGYTF.